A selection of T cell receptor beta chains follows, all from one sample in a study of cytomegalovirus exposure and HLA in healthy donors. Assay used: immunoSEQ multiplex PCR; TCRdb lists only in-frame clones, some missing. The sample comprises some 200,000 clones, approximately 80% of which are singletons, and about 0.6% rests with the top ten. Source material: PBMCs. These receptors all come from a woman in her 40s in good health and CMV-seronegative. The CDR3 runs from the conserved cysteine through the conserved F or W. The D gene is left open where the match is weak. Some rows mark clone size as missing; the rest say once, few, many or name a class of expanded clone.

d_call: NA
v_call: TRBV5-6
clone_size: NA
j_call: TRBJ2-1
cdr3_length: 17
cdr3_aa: CASSLPPRQSDYNEQFF
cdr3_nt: TGTGCCAGCAGCTTGCCCCCTCGACAGTCTGACTACAATGAGCAGTTCTTC

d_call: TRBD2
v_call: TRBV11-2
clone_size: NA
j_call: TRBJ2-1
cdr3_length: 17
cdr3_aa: CASSLVAGGRSYNEQFF
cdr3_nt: TGTGCCAGCAGCTTAGTAGCGGGGGGTCGATCCTACAATGAGCAGTTCTTC

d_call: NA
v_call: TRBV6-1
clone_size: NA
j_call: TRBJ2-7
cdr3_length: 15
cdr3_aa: CASSGRGHASYEQYF
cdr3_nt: TGTGCCAGCAGTGGCCGAGGACATGCCTCCTACGAGCAGTACTTC

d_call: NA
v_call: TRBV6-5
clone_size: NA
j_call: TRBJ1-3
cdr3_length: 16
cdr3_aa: CASSSPTGHSGNTIYF
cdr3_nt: TGTGCCAGCAGTTCCCCCACAGGCCACTCTGGAAACACCATATATTTT

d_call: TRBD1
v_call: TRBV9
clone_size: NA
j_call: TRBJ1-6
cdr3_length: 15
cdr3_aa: CASSVRGTENSPLHF
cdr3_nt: TGTGCCAGCAGCGTCAGGGGGACAGAAAATTCACCCCTCCACTTT

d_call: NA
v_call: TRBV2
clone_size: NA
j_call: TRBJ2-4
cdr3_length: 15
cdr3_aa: CASTQHGTIGDIQYF
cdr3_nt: TGTGCCAGCACCCAACACGGGACAATAGGGGACATTCAGTACTTC

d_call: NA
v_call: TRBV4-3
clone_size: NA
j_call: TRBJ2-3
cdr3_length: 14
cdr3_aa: CASSPTNPGQQQYF
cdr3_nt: TGCGCCAGCAGCCCGACCAACCCAGGACAGCAGCAGTATTTT

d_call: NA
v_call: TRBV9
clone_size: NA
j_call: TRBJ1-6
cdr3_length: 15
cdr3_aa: CASSVRSSYNSPLHF
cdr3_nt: TGTGCCAGCAGCGTTCGGAGCTCCTATAATTCACCCCTCCACTTT

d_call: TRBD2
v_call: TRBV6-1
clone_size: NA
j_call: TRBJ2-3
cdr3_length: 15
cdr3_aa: CASRGGTASTDTQYF
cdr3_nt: TGTGCCAGCCGGGGGGGGACGGCAAGCACAGATACGCAGTATTTT

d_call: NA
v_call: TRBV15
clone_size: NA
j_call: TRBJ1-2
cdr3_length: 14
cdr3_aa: CATSPEVGEYGYTF
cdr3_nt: TGTGCCACCAGCCCCGAGGTAGGAGAGTATGGCTACACCTTC

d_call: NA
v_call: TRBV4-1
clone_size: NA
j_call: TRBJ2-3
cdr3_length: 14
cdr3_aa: CASSQVSGTDTQYF
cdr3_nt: TGCGCCAGCAGCCAAGTTTCGGGCACAGATACGCAGTATTTT

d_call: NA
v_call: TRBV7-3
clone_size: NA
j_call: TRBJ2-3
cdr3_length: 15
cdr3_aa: CASSFNRAGTDTQYF
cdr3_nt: TGTGCCAGCAGCTTTAACAGGGCTGGCACAGATACGCAGTATTTT

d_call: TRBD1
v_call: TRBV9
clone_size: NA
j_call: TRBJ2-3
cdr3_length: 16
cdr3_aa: CASSVIGTVSADTQYF
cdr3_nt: TGTGCCAGCAGCGTAATCGGGACAGTTAGCGCAGATACGCAGTATTTT

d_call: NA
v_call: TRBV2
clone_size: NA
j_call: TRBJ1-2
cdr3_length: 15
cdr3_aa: CASSARVSANYGYTF
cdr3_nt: TGTGCCAGCAGTGCCCGGGTTTCAGCTAACTATGGCTACACCTTC

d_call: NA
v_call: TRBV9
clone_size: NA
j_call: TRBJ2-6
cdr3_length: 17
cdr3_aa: CASSEGTLSSGANVLTF
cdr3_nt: TGTGCCAGCAGCGAGGGGACACTCAGCTCTGGGGCCAACGTCCTGACTTTC

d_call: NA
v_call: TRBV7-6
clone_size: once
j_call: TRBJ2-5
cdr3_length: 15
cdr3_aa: CASSLGASSQETQYF
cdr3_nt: TGTGCCAGCAGCTTAGGGGCCTCCTCACAAGAGACCCAGTACTTC

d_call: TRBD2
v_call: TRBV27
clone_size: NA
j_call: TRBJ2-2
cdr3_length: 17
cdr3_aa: CASSLYRRGANTGELFF
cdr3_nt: TGTGCCAGCAGTTTATACCGGCGGGGGGCAAACACCGGGGAGCTGTTTTTT

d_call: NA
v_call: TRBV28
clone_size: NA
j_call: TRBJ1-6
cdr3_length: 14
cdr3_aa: CASRGAGTISPLHF
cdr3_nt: TGTGCCAGCCGGGGGGCAGGAACAATTTCACCCCTCCACTTT

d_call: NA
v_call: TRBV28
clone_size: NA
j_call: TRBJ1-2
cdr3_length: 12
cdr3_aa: CASSLLQGGYTF
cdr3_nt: TGTGCCAGCAGTTTGTTACAGGGTGGCTACACCTTC

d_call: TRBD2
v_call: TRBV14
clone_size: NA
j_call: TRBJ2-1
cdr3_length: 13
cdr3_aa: CASSQEAGNEQFF
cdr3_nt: TGTGCCAGCAGCCAAGAAGCGGGAAATGAGCAGTTCTTC

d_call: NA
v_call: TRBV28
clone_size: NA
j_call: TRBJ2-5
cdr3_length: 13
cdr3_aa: CASSFNTWETQYF
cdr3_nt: TGTGCCAGCAGTTTCAATACTTGGGAGACCCAGTACTTC

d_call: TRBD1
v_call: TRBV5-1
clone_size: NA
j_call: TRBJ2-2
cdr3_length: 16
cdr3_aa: CASSLDRGDGTGELFF
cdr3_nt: TGCGCCAGCAGCTTGGACAGGGGAGATGGGACCGGGGAGCTGTTTTTT

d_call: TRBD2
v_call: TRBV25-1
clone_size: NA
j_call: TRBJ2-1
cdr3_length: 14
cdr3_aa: CASVTSGGANEQFF
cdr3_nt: TGTGCCAGTGTCACTAGCGGGGGGGCCAATGAGCAGTTCTTC

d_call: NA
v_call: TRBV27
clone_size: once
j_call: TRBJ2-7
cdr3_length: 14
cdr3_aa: CASKVAGASDEQYF
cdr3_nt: TGTGCCAGCAAGGTCGCGGGGGCCTCGGACGAGCAGTACTTC

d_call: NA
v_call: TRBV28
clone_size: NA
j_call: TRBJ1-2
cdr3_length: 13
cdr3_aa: CASRTQGWDGYTF
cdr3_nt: TGTGCCAGCAGGACTCAGGGCTGGGATGGCTACACCTTC

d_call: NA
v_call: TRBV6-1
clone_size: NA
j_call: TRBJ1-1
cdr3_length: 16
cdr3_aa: CASSERGGWANTEAFF
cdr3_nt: TGTGCCAGCAGTGAAAGGGGCGGATGGGCGAACACTGAAGCTTTCTTT

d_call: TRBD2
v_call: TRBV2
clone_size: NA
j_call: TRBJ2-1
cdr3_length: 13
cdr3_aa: CASRGGLGGEQFF
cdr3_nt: TGTGCCAGCAGGGGTGGACTAGGAGGTGAGCAGTTCTTC

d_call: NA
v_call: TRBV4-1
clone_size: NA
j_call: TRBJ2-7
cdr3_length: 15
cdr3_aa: CASSQDESRSYEQYF
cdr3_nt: TGCGCCAGCAGCCAAGATGAGTCTCGGTCCTACGAGCAGTACTTC